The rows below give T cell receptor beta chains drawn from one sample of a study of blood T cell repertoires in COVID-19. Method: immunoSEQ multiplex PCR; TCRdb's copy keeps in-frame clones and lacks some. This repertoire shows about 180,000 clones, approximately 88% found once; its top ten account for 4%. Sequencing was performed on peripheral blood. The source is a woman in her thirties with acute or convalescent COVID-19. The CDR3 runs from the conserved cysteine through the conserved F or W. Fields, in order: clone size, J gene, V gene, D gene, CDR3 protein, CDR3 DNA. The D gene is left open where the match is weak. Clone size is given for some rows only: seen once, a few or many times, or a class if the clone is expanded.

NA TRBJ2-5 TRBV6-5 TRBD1 CASDSGTDEETQYF TGTGCCAGCGACTCCGGGACAGACGAAGAGACCCAGTACTTC
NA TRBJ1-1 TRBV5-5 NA CASSLAIMNTEAFF TGTGCCAGCAGCTTGGCTATAATGAACACTGAAGCTTTCTTT
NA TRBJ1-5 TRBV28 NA CASSFPGNQPQHF TGTGCCAGCAGTTTTCCCGGTAATCAGCCCCAGCATTTT
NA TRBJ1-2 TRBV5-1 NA CASSLGLSDGYTF TGCGCCAGCAGCTTGGGTCTTTCGGATGGCTACACCTTC
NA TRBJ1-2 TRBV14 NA CASSQAPSTYSNYGYTF TGTGCCAGCAGCCAAGCTCCAAGTACTTACTCTAACTATGGCTACACCTTC
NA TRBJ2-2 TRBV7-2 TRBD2 CANLAGFTGELFF TGTGCCAACCTAGCGGGCTTCACCGGGGAGCTGTTTTTT
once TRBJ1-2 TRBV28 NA CASSLQGTDYTF TGTGCCAGCAGTTTACAGGGGACGGACTACACCTTC
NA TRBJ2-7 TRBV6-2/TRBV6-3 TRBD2 CASSYNKRREGHYEQYF TGTGCCAGCAGTTACAATAAGCGGCGGGAGGGCCACTACGAGCAGTACTTC
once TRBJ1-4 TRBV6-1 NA CASSDLGHNNEKLFF TGTGCCAGCAGTGATCTGGGACACAACAACGAAAAACTGTTTTTT
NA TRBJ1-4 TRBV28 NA CASSRGNEKLFF TGTGCCAGCAGTCGGGGTAATGAAAAACTGTTTTTT
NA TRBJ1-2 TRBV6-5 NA CASSFDRLYGYTF TGTGCCAGCAGTTTCGACCGACTCTATGGCTACACCTTC
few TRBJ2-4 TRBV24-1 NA CATSDFGLRQYF TGTGCCACCAGTGATTTCGGACTCAGGCAGTACTTC
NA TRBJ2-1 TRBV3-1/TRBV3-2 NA CASSSLASYNEQFF TGTGCCAGCAGCTCACTAGCATCCTACAATGAGCAGTTCTTC
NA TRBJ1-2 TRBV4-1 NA CASSQDRGGYGYTF TGCGCCAGCAGCCAAGATAGGGGGGGCTATGGCTACACCTTC
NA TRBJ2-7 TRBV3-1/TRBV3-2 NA CASGSYSSEQYF TGTGCCAGCGGTAGTTACAGCTCCGAGCAGTACTTC
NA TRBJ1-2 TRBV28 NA CASMTRGSNYGYTF TGTGCCAGCATGACGAGGGGGTCAAACTATGGCTACACCTTC
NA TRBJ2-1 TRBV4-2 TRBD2 CASSPSSSGRFGNEQFF TGTGCCAGCAGCCCGTCGTCTAGCGGGAGGTTTGGCAATGAGCAGTTCTTC
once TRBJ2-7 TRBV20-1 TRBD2 CSASVGGDAYEQYF TGCAGTGCTAGTGTCGGGGGGGACGCCTACGAGCAGTACTTC
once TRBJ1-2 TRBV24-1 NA CATSEGARGYTF TGTGCCACCAGTGAGGGGGCGCGGGGCTACACCTTC
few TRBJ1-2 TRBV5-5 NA CASSLSQVGSYGYTF TGTGCCAGCAGCTTGTCACAAGTGGGCTCCTATGGCTACACCTTC
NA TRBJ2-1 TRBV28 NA CASRRDPGTNEQFF TGTGCCAGTAGGCGGGACCCCGGGACCAATGAGCAGTTCTTC
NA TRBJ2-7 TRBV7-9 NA CASSSLTSNSYEQYF TGTGCCAGCAGCTCCTTGACTTCGAACTCCTACGAGCAGTACTTC
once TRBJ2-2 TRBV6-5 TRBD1 CATRDRVTGELFF TGTGCCACCCGGGACAGGGTGACCGGGGAGCTGTTTTTT
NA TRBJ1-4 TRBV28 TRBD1 CASSQAGGNEKLFF TGTGCCAGCAGTCAAGCAGGGGGCAATGAAAAACTGTTTTTT
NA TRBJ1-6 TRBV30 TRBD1 CAWRQGGNSPLHF TGTGCCTGGAGGCAGGGGGGAAATTCACCCCTCCACTTT
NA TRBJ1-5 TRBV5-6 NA CASSRRDSPYQPQHF TGTGCCAGCAGTCGACGGGACTCTCCTTATCAGCCCCAGCATTTT
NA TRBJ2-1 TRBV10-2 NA CASSIAVYNEQFF TGCGCCAGCAGCATAGCGGTTTACAATGAGCAGTTCTTC
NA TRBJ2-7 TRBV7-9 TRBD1 CASSRDRLTYEQYF TGTGCCAGCAGCCGGGACAGACTTACCTACGAGCAGTACTTC
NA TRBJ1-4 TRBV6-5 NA CASSYSLMNEKLFF TGTGCCAGCAGTTACTCTCTTATGAATGAAAAACTGTTTTTT
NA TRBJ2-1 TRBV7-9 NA CATRDKSYNEQFF TGTGCCACTCGGGACAAATCCTACAATGAGCAGTTCTTC
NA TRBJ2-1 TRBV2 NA CASSVVYEEFF TGTGCCAGCAGTGTTGTGTATGAGGAGTTCTTC
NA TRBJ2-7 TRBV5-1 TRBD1 CASSWTGTGDEQYF TGCGCCAGCAGCTGGACCGGGACAGGGGACGAGCAGTACTTC
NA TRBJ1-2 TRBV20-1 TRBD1 CSASGTGNLYGYTF TGCAGTGCTAGTGGGACAGGGAACCTCTATGGCTACACCTTC
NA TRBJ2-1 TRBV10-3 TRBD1 CAISDSGTGGDEQFF TGTGCCATCAGTGATTCCGGGACAGGGGGGGATGAGCAGTTCTTC
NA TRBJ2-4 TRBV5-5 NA CASSSAGENIQYF TGTGCCAGCAGCTCGGCGGGCGAAAACATTCAGTACTTC
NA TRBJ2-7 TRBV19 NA CASSIIIGYEQYF TGTGCCAGTAGTATTATCATCGGCTACGAGCAGTACTTC
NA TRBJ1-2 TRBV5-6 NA CASSLTGYGYTF TGTGCCAGCAGCCTTACAGGGTATGGCTACACCTTC
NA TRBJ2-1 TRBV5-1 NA CASSFSGTSSYNEQFF TGCGCCAGCAGCTTTAGCGGTACCAGCTCCTACAATGAGCAGTTCTTC
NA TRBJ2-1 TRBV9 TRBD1 CASSVGGRGLSYNEQFF TGTGCCAGCAGCGTAGGGGGCAGGGGGCTATCCTACAATGAGCAGTTCTTC
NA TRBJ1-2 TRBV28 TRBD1 CASSLGTGDYYGYTF TGTGCCAGCAGTTTGGGTACAGGGGATTACTATGGCTACACCTTC
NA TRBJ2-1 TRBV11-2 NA CATYAAGNEQFF TGTGCCACTTATGCGGCGGGCAATGAGCAGTTCTTC
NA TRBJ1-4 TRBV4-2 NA CASSQGRDFREKLFF TGTGCCAGCAGCCAAGGGAGAGACTTCCGGGAAAAACTGTTTTTT
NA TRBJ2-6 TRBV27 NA CASSLFPSGANVLTF TGTGCCAGCAGTTTATTCCCATCTGGGGCCAACGTCCTGACTTTC
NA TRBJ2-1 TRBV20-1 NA CSASILHNEQFF TGCAGTGCTAGTATCCTCCACAATGAGCAGTTCTTC
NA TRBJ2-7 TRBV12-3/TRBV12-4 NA CASSQGLYEQYF TGTGCCAGCAGTCAAGGACTGTACGAGCAGTACTTC
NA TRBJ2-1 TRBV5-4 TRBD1 CASSLGAKGAEQFF TGTGCCAGCAGCTTGGGGGCGAAGGGGGCTGAGCAGTTCTTC
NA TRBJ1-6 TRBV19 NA CASSFPGRGSPLHF TGTGCCAGTAGTTTTCCCGGGCGGGGTTCACCCCTCCACTTT
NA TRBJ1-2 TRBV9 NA CASSVVGIPNYGYTF TGTGCCAGCAGCGTAGTGGGCATCCCCAACTATGGCTACACCTTC
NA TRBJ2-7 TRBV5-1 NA CASSPGSSESYEQYF TGCGCCAGCAGCCCGGGGAGTAGCGAATCCTACGAGCAGTACTTC
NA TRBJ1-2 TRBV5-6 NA CASSLQGSEGYTF TGTGCCAGCAGCTTGCAGGGATCGGAGGGCTACACCTTC
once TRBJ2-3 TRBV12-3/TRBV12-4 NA CATRLVPADTQYF TGTGCCACCCGACTAGTCCCAGCAGATACGCAGTATTTT
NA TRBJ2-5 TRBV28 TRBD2 CASSSASGVQETQYF TGTGCCAGCTCATCGGCTAGCGGGGTACAAGAGACCCAGTACTTC
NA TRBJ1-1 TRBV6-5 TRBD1 CASRAGQGAFF TGTGCCAGCAGGGCCGGACAGGGAGCTTTCTTT
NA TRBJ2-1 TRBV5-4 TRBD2 CASSLDPVGTSGNEQFF TGTGCCAGCAGCCTGGACCCCGTGGGGACTAGCGGGAATGAGCAGTTCTTC
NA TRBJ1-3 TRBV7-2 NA CASSLDPSGNTIYF TGTGCCAGCAGCTTAGATCCATCTGGAAACACCATATATTTT
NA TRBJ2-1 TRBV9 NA CASSLSPQEGQREQFF TGTGCCAGCAGCCTTAGTCCCCAGGAGGGCCAGAGGGAGCAGTTCTTC
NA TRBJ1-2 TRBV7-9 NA CATQEAYYGYTF TGTGCCACGCAGGAGGCCTACTATGGCTACACCTTC
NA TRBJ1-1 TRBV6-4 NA CASSAFMNTEAFF TGTGCCAGCAGTGCGTTTATGAACACTGAAGCTTTCTTT